This passage covers 22 T cell receptor beta chains from one sample sequenced in a study of blood T cells in healthy people across ages. A second PCR of 7 to 11 cycles used a sample-barcoded 5' primer and a J-beta primer mix. TCRdb itself ran the 5' RACE reads through MiXCR, one entry per CDR3 protein. Here the sample spans approximately 1.5 million distinct CDR3 sequences, roughly 43% being singletons. Sequences were obtained from blood. The receptors shown here come from a woman aged 18 to 35 in good health.

This clonotype has more than one count but fewer than ten. This chain uses TRBV12-3 or TRBV12-4 with TRBJ1-2; 8 bases line up with TRBD1. This CDR3 region has 15 residues. The V and J ends lost 4 bases and 7 bases, in that order; junction bases with no gene match: 11. CDR3 coding DNA: TGTGCCAGCAGTTCGACGACAGGGGTTCCTACTGGCTACACCTTC. Translation: CASSSTTGVPTGYTF.

The chain uses TRBV20-1 and TRBJ2-7; a possible D gene is TRBD2 (6 bases). The CDR3 extends over 12 amino acids. Germline assignment: CDR1 DFQATT and CDR2 SNEGSKA (reference sequence). Trimming took off 2 bases at V and 4 bases at J, with 9 bases between the two ends. The CDR3 sequence: CSARSGLYEQYF. The CDR3, as DNA: TGCAGTGCTAGAAGCGGGCTGTACGAGCAGTACTTC.

This chain uses TRBV28 with TRBJ2-1; D may correspond to TRBD1 or TRBD2 (6 bases each). The assigned J gene may be wrong: the sequence end matches TRBJ2-7 better. The CDR3 consists of 15 residues. Germline lookup yields CDR1 MDHEN and CDR2 SYDVKM. The chain's CDR3 is CASREGGSSYNEQYF. CDR3 in DNA: TGTGCCAGCAGGGAGGGGGGCAGCTCCTACAATGAGCAGTACTTC.

This chain links TRBV6-1 with TRBJ2-3, with TRBD1 matching over 9 bases. Trimming removed 8 bases from V and 8 bases from J; junction bases left unmatched: 14. This CDR3 is built from 15 residues. Per the germline V gene, CDR1 is MNHNS and CDR2 is SASEGT. DNA of the CDR3: TGTGCCAGCGGAGCGGACAGGGGATTTCCAGGTACGCAGTATTTT. This translates into CASGADRGFPGTQYF.

This clonotype was counted a few times. The V gene is TRBV28, the J gene TRBJ2-3; D gene ambiguous. Germline V gene sequence: CDR1 MDHEN, CDR2 SYDVKM. This CDR3 contains 13 residues. Trimming took 4 bases from V and 7 from J, leaving 12 bases between them. The CDR3 reads CASSWMDVHTQYF. CDR3 nucleotides: TGTGCCAGCAGTTGGATGGACGTACATACGCAGTATTTT.

The CDR3 protein is CASSAGTTSNQPQHF. DNA for the CDR3: TGTGCCAGCAGCGCAGGGACAACTAGCAATCAGCCCCAGCATTTT. The chain employs TRBV9 and TRBJ1-5; weak D call: TRBD1 (6 bases). V lost 3 bases to trimming and J lost 0 bases, with 10 bases between them. The CDR3 totals 15 residues. CDR1 SGDLS and CDR2 YYNGEE come from the germline V gene.

In this sample, this clonotype turned up a few times. This chain links TRBV29-1 with TRBJ2-3; D gene unclear. Deletions cut 6 bases from V and 4 bases from J, with 11 bases between. Germline CDR1 and CDR2: SQVTM and ANQGSEA. The CDR3 sequence is 12 residues long. The CDR3 nucleotides read TGCAGCGTAAGTGCTTTCGCAGATACGCAGTATTTT. Translated, it gives CSVSAFADTQYF.

The chain joins TRBV7-2 to TRBJ2-5, with D possibly TRBD2 on 5 matching bases. Trimming shortened V by 5 bases and J by 11 bases, and 21 bases separated the two germline ends. This CDR3 contains 14 residues. CDR1 and CDR2 (germline): SGHTA, FQGNSA. The CDR3 loop is CASSRYTSENVQYF. CDR3 sequence (DNA): TGTGCCAGCAGCCGTTACACTAGTGAAAATGTGCAGTACTTC.

The chain has TRBV7-8 and TRBJ2-5, with D perhaps given as TRBD1 or TRBD2 (5 bases each). The J call could be wrong; TRBJ2-7 is a better fit for the DNA end. Germline values: CDR1 SGHVS, CDR2 FQNEAQ. There are 15 residues in the CDR3. CDR3 region: CASRPGRESWVEQYF. Here the CDR3 DNA reads TGTGCCAGCAGACCGGGCAGGGAGAGTTGGGTCGAGCAGTACTTC.

V usage is TRBV6-6 and J usage is TRBJ2-3, with unresolved D. CDR1 and CDR2 (germline): MNHNY, SVGAGI (reference sequence). The CDR3 extends over 15 amino acids. Between the trimmed V and J ends, which lost 2 bases and 3 bases, there was a span of 12 bases. The CDR3 protein is CASSYQRAATDTQYF. The CDR3 nucleotides are TGTGCCAGCAGTTACCAACGGGCCGCTACAGATACGCAGTATTTT.

J is TRBJ1-4 and V is TRBV3-1; TRBD1 aligns across 8 bases. The V gene's germline CDR1 is LGHDT and CDR2 YNNKEL (reference sequence). J was trimmed by 6 bases and V by 6 bases; bases with no gene match: 9. The CDR3 covers 15 residues. The CDR3 nucleotides read TGTGCCAGCAGTTCGGGACAGGTTCGCGATGAAAAACTGTTTTTT. Its translation: CASSSGQVRDEKLFF. Filled out from reference TRBV3-1 and TRBJ1-4, the complete variable domain reads DTAVSQTPKYLVTQMGNDKSIKCEQNLGHDTMYWYKQDSKKFLKIMFSYNNKELIINETVPNRFSPKSPDKAHLNLHINSLELGDSAVYFCASSSGQVRDEKLFFGSGTQLSVL.

The chain carries TRBV2 and TRBJ2-4, with 7 bases matching TRBD1. Germline V CDR1 and CDR2: SNHLY, FYNNEI. CDR3 size: 15 residues. V trimming: 6 bases; J trimming: 3 bases; junction bases outside the gene matches: 8. CDR3 residues: CASRALTGDKNIQYF. The CDR3 DNA is TGTGCCAGCAGAGCTCTAACAGGGGACAAAAACATTCAGTACTTC.

The rearrangement links TRBV20-1 to TRBJ2-3; D remains unclear. The germline V gene has CDR1 DFQATT and CDR2 SNEGSKA (reference sequence). The V end lost 2 bases, the J end lost 1 base, and 16 bases lay between the germline ends. The CDR3 loop spans 16 amino acids. CDR3 DNA sequence: TGCAGTGCTAGATCCCGACTCGCGCCGGGCACAGATACGCAGTATTTT. Its protein product is CSARSRLAPGTDTQYF.

This chain uses TRBV20-1 with TRBJ2-7; no firm D call. Germline loops: CDR1 DFQATT, CDR2 SNEGSKA (reference sequence). This CDR3 has 11 residues. V was shortened by 2 bases and J by 6 bases, with 8 bases between the two germline ends. CDR3 protein: CSARSRFEQYF. Here the CDR3 DNA reads TGCAGTGCTAGATCCCGGTTCGAGCAGTACTTC.

Here the CDR3 DNA reads TGTGCCAGCAGAGGCCGTGGCTCCGAGCAGTACTTC. Amino acid sequence: CASRGRGSEQYF. The chain joins TRBV6-5 to TRBJ2-5; D remains ambiguous. The end of the DNA aligns better with TRBJ2-7, so the J call may be wrong. The germline CDR1 and CDR2 sequences are MNHEY and SVGAGI. This CDR3 is 12 amino acids long.

The chain employs TRBV28 and TRBJ2-7; D is ambiguous. The CDR3 runs to 14 residues. Deletions cut 4 bases from V and 3 bases from J, with 13 bases between. The germline V gene encodes CDR1 MDHEN and CDR2 SYDVKM. For the CDR3, the DNA is TGTGCCAGCAGTTGGACGGACCAACTCTACGAGCAGTACTTC. Its protein product is CASSWTDQLYEQYF.

CDR3 DNA: TGTGCCAGCAGTTACGATCTGGTCAGTTATAGCAATCAGCCCCAGCATTTT. Its translation: CASSYDLVSYSNQPQHF. The V call is TRBV6-2 or TRBV6-3, the J call TRBJ1-5; D is unclear. The V gene lost 2 bases and the J gene lost 0 bases, with 14 bases spanning the gap. CDR1 is MNHEY and CDR2 is SVGEGT in the germline V gene. The CDR3 extends over 17 amino acids.

This chain joins TRBV7-2 and TRBJ1-4; D is possibly TRBD1 (6 bases). The V and J ends lost 1 base and 8 bases respectively, with 17 bases between them. This CDR3 is built from 16 residues. The germline gives CDR1 SGHTA, CDR2 FQGNSA. CDR3 residues: CASSLGSPGAGEKLFF. In DNA form, the CDR3 reads TGTGCCAGCAGCTTAGGGTCGCCAGGGGCAGGGGAAAAACTGTTTTTT. Together with reference TRBV7-2 and TRBJ1-4, the CDR3 gives the full variable domain: GAGVSQSPSNKVTEKGKDVELRCDPISGHTALYWYRQSLGQGLEFLIYFQGNSAPDKSGLPSDRFSAERTGGSVSTLTIQRTQQEDSAVYLCASSLGSPGAGEKLFFGSGTQLSVL.

The chain links TRBV7-8 to TRBJ1-5; tentative D call: TRBD1 (5 bases). V lost 2 bases to trimming and J lost 0 bases, with 11 bases between them. The CDR3 loop spans 16 amino acids. Germline values: CDR1 SGHVS, CDR2 FQNEAQ. CDR3 amino acids: CASSLMVGDSNQPQHF. The CDR3 DNA sequence: TGTGCCAGCAGCTTAATGGTAGGGGATAGCAATCAGCCCCAGCATTTT. Based on the CDR3 plus reference TRBV7-8 and TRBJ1-5, the full variable domain is GAGVSQSPRYKVAKRGQDVALRCDPISGHVSLFWYQQALGQGPEFLTYFQNEAQLDKSGLPSDRFFAERPEGSVSTLKIQRTQQEDSAVYLCASSLMVGDSNQPQHFGDGTRLSIL.

The count of this clonotype is one. V gene TRBV11-2 combines with J gene TRBJ2-3; 14 nucleotides agree with TRBD2. V lost 4 bases to trimming and J lost 5 bases; unmatched junction nucleotides: 5. The CDR3 consists of 16 residues. Germline V lookup: CDR1 SGHAT, CDR2 FQNNGV. The CDR3 DNA sequence: TGTGCCAGCAGCTCCGGGACTAGCGGGAGTGGAGATACGCAGTATTTT. Encoded protein: CASSSGTSGSGDTQYF.

CDR3 DNA sequence: TGTGCCAGCAGCTTAGCGCCGTACAGGGGAACTGGGGCCAACGTCCTGACTTTC. This codes for CASSLAPYRGTGANVLTF. The chain combines TRBV7-2 with TRBJ2-6; 7 bases map to TRBD1. Unmatched junction bases numbered 7, after V lost 0 bases and J lost 2 bases. CDR3 length: 18 amino acids. Germline V gene data show CDR1 as SGHTA and CDR2 as FQGNSA.

The V and J genes are TRBV4-1 and TRBJ1-5; possibly TRBD1 for D (5 bases). CDR3 length equals 15 residues. The germline V gene has CDR1 MGHRA and CDR2 YSYEKL. Deletions cut 1 base from V and 4 bases from J, with 11 bases between. The CDR3 loop reads CASSQVVPGNQPQHF. Written as DNA, the CDR3 is TGCGCCAGCAGCCAAGTGGTCCCAGGGAATCAGCCCCAGCATTTT.